The clone carrying this TCR beta chain was seen only once. The target antigen is unknown. TCRdb re-analysed the reads in MiXCR, keeping a single row per CDR3 protein. The sample shows about 5,200 distinct CDR3 sequences, under 20% of them seen only once. The data belong to a study of liver allograft versus peripheral blood T cells. Study information: What was compared were the T cell receptor repertoires in transplanted livers and those in the peripheral blood of recipients.

This CDR3 is built from 15 residues. The germline gives CDR1 SGHAT, CDR2 FQNNGV. J lost 9 bases, V lost 3 bases, and 10 bases had no gene match. The study, taken as a whole, reports: Repertoires of T cell receptors that resided inside liver allografts reportedly differed from those in peripheral blood.

The TCR was taken from a human patient who had a liver transplant. Some T cells may possibly be graft donor cells. The J gene is TRBJ1-5, the V gene TRBV11-2; the match to TRBD1 covers 8 bases. As DNA, the CDR3 is TGTGCCAGCAGCTTTGGACAGGGCCAAAATACGCCCCAGCATTTT. Its translation: CASSFGQGQNTPQHF.